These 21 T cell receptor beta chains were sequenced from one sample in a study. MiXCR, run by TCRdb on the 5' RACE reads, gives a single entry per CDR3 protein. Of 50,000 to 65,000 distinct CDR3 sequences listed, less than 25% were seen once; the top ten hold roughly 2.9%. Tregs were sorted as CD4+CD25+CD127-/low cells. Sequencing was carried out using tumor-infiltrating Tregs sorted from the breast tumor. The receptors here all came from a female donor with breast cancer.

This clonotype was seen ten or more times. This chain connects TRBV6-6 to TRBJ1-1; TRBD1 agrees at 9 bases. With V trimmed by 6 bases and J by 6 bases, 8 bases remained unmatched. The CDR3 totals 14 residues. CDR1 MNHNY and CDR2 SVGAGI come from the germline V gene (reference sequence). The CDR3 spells CASRYRDRGSEAFF. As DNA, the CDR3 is TGTGCCAGCAGGTATCGAGACAGGGGGTCTGAAGCTTTCTTT.

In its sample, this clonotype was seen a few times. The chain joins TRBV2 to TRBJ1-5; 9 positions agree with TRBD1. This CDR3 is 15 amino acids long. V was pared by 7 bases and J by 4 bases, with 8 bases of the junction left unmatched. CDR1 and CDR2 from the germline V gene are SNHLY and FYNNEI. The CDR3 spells CASTKQGAMNQPQHF. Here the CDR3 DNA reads TGTGCCAGCACCAAACAGGGGGCGATGAATCAGCCCCAGCATTTT.

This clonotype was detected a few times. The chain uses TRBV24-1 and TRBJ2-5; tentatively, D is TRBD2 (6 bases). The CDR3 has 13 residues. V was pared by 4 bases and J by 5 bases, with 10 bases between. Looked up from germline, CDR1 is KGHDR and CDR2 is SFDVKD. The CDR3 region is CATSEGGDETQYF. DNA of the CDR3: TGTGCCACCAGTGAAGGAGGGGACGAGACCCAGTACTTC.

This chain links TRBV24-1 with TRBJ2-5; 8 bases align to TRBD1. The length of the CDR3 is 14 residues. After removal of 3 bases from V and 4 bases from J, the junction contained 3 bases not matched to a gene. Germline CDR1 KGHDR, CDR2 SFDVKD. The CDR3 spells CATSDVRGRETQYF. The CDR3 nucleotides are TGTGCCACCAGTGATGTCAGGGGGCGAGAGACCCAGTACTTC.

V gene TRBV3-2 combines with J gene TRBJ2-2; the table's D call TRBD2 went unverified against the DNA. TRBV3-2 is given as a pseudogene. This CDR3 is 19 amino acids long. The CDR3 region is CASSSLRASGGANTGELFF. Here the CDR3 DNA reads TGTGCCAGCAGCTCCCTAAGAGCTAGCGGGGGGGCCAACACCGGGGAGCTGTTTTTT.

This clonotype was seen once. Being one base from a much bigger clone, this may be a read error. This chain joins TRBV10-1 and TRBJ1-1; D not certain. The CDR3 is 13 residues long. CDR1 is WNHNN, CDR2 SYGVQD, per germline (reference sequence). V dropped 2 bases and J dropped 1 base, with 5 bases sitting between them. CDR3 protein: CASSERQNTEAFF. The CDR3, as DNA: TGCGCCAGCAGTGAGAGACAGAACACTGAAGCTTTCTTT.

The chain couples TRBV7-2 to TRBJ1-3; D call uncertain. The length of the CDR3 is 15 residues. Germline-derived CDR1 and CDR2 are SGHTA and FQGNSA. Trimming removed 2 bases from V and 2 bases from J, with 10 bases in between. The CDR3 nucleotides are TGTGCCAGCAGCTTACCCGGGAGGGCTGGAAACACCATATATTTT. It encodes CASSLPGRAGNTIYF. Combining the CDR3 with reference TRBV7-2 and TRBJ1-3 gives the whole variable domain GAGVSQSPSNKVTEKGKDVELRCDPISGHTALYWYRQSLGQGLEFLIYFQGNSAPDKSGLPSDRFSAERTGGSVSTLTIQRTQQEDSAVYLCASSLPGRAGNTIYFGEGSWLTVV.

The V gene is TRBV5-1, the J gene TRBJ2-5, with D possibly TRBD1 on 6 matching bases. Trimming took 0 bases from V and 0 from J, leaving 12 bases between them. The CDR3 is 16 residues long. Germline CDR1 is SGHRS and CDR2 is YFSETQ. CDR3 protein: CASSLGDTWYQETQYF. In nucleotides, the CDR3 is TGCGCCAGCAGCTTGGGGGACACCTGGTACCAAGAGACCCAGTACTTC.

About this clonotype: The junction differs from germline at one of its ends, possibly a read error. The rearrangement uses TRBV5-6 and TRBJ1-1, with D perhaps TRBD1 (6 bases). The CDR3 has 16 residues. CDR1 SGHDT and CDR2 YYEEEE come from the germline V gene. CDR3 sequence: CTSSPSHSRGSTEAFF. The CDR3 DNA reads TGTACCAGCAGCCCCAGCCATTCCAGGGGATCCACTGAAGCTTTCTTT.

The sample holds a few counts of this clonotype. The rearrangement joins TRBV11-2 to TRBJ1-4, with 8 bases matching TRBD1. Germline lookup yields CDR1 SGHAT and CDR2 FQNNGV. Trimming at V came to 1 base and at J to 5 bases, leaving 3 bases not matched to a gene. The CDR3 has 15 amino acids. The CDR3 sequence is CASSLARGQNEKLFF. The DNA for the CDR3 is TGTGCCAGCAGCTTAGCCAGGGGGCAGAATGAAAAACTGTTTTTT.

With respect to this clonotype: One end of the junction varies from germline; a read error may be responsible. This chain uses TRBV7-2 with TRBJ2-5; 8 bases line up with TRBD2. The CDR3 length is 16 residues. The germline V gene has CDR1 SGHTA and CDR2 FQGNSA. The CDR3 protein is CASSLMASGFQGTQYF. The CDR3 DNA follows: TGTGCCAGCAGCTTAATGGCTAGCGGGTTTCAAGGGACCCAGTACTTC.

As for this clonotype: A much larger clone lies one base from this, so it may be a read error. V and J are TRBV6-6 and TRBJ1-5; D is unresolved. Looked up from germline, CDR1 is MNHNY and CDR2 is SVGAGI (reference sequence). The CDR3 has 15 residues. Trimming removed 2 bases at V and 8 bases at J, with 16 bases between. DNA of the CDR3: TGTGCCAGCAGTTACGTGGGAGGGAGCGATAAGCCCCAGCATTTT. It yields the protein CASSYVGGSDKPQHF.

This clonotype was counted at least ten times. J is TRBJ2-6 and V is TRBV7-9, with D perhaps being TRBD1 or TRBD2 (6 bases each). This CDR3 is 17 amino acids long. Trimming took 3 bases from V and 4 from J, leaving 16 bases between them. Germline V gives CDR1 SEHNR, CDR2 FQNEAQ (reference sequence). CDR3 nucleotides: TGTGCCAGCAGCTTTAGCGCGTCGGGGGCCGGGGCCAACGTCCTGACTTTC. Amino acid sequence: CASSFSASGAGANVLTF.

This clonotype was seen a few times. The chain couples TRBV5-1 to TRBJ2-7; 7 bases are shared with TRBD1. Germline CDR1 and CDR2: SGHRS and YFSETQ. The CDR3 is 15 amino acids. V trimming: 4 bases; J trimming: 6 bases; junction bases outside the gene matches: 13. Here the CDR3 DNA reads TGCGCCAGCAGCACCGGGACAGAGGTTAATTTCGAGCAGTACTTC. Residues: CASSTGTEVNFEQYF.

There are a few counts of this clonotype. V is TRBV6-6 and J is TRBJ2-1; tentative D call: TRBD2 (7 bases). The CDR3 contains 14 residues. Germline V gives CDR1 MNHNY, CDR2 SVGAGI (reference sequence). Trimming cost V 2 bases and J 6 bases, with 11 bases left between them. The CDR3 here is CASSYGRGGNEQFF. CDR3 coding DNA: TGTGCCAGCAGTTACGGGAGGGGGGGCAATGAGCAGTTCTTC.

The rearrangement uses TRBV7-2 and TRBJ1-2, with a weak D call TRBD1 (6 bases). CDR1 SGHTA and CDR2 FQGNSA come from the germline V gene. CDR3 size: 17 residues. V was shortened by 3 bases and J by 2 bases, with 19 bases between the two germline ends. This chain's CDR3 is CASSFKVAGEANYGYTF. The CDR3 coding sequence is TGTGCCAGCAGCTTTAAAGTCGCAGGGGAGGCCAACTATGGCTACACCTTC. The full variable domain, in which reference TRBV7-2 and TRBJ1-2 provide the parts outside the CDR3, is GAGVSQSPSNKVTEKGKDVELRCDPISGHTALYWYRQSLGQGLEFLIYFQGNSAPDKSGLPSDRFSAERTGGSVSTLTIQRTQQEDSAVYLCASSFKVAGEANYGYTFGSGTRLTVV.

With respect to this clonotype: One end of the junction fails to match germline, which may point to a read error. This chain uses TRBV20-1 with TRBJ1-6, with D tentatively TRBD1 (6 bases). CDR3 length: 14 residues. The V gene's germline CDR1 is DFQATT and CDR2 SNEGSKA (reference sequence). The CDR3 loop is CSQTSTVSGTPLHF. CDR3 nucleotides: TGCAGTCAAACGTCTACAGTGAGCGGGACACCCCTCCACTTC.

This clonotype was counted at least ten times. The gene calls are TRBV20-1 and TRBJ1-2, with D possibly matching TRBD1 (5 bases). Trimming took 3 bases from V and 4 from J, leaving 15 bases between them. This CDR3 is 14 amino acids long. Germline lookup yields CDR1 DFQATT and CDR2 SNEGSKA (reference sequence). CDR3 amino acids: CSARDPGLSYGYTF. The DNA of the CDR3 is TGCAGTGCTAGGGACCCAGGGTTGAGCTATGGCTACACCTTC.

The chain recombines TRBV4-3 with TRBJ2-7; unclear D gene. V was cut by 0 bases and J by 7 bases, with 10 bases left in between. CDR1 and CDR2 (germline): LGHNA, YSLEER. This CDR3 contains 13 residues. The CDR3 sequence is CASSQDLNGEQYF. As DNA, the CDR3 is TGCGCCAGCAGCCAAGATTTAAACGGGGAGCAGTACTTC.

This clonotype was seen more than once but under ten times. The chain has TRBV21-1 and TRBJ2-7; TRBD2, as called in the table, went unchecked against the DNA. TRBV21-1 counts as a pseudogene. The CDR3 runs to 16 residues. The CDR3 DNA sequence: TGTGCCAGCAGCGATCTCTCCGGGACTTCTAACTACGAGCAGTACTTC. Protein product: CASSDLSGTSNYEQYF.

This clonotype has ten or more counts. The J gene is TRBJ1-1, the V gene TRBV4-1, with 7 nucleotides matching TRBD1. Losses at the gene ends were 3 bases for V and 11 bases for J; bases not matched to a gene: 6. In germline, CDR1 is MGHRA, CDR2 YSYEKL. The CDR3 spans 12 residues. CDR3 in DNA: TGCGCCAGCAGCCACCTTACAGGGGCGGCTTTCTTT. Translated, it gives CASSHLTGAAFF.